The 20 T cell receptor beta chains reported below all come from one sample, sequenced in a study of blood T cells in healthy people across ages. A sample-barcoded 5' primer and a J-beta primer mix were used in a second PCR of roughly 6 to 11 cycles. Each CDR3 protein is one row after TCRdb ran MiXCR on the 5' RACE reads. The data show about 630,000 distinct CDR3 sequences, with around 21% seen just once and around 3.4% held by the top ten. Sequencing was done on a sample of blood. The receptor set was obtained from a man aged 65 to 79 in good health.

This chain joins TRBV6-5 and TRBJ1-6, with 9 bases lining up with TRBD1. Germline lookup yields CDR1 MNHEY and CDR2 SVGAGI. CDR3 length equals 15 residues. V was pared by 6 bases and J by 9 bases, with 9 bases of the junction left unmatched. In DNA, the CDR3 is TGTGCCAGCAGCCCCGGGACAGGGAGATTTTCACCCCTCCACTTT. Its protein product is CASSPGTGRFSPLHF.

There are many counts of this clonotype. The junction does not match germline at one end; this may be a read error. V usage is TRBV5-1 and J usage is TRBJ2-5; 8 positions agree with TRBD1. This CDR3 has 13 amino acids. CDR1 and CDR2 from the germline V gene are SGHRS and YFSETQ. In DNA form, the CDR3 reads TGTGCCAGCTCGCCGGACAGGGAAGAGACCCAGTACTTC. Its protein is CASSPDREETQYF.

There are many counts of this clonotype. J is TRBJ2-2 and V is TRBV29-1; D is possibly TRBD1 (5 bases). V was pared by 4 bases and J by 6 bases, with 9 bases between. The germline CDR1 and CDR2 sequences are SQVTM and ANQGSEA. This CDR3 region has 12 residues. CDR3 coding DNA: TGCAGCGTTGCCCCCAGGGCCGGGGAGCTGTTTTTT. Translated: CSVAPRAGELFF.

The chain carries TRBV27 and TRBJ2-5; 7 positions match TRBD1. The last part of the DNA fits TRBJ2-7 better; the J call may be wrong. CDR3 length: 16 amino acids. Germline V gives CDR1 MNHEY, CDR2 SMNVEV (reference sequence). CDR3 DNA sequence: TGTGCCAGCAGTATCGCCGGGACAGTCAAGGGTTACGAGCAGTACTTC. It translates to CASSIAGTVKGYEQYF.

The J gene is TRBJ2-7, the V gene TRBV11-2, with no clear D. The CDR3 consists of 15 residues. Looked up from germline, CDR1 is SGHAT and CDR2 is FQNNGV. V was shortened by 0 bases and J by 0 bases, with 9 bases between the two germline ends. This chain's CDR3 is CASSLDLGHSYEQYF. The DNA for the CDR3 is TGTGCCAGCAGCTTAGATCTAGGGCACTCCTACGAGCAGTACTTC.

This chain connects TRBV2 to TRBJ2-1, with a weak D call TRBD2 (6 bases). Deletions cut 11 bases from V and 5 bases from J, with 16 bases between. The CDR3 is 13 residues long. CDR1 is SNHLY, CDR2 FYNNEI, per germline. CDR3 DNA sequence: TGTGCCGTCCACCGGGACTTTCACAATGAGCAGTTCTTC. It translates to CAVHRDFHNEQFF.

The rearrangement links TRBV2 to TRBJ2-2, with 10 positions matching TRBD2. Germline V gene lookup returns CDR1 SNHLY and CDR2 FYNNEI. V was clipped by 2 bases and J by 2 bases; unmatched bases: 2. The CDR3 has 16 residues. The CDR3 region has the DNA TGTGCCAGCAGTGAAAGCGGGAGGGTCAACACCGGGGAGCTGTTTTTT. This sequence encodes CASSESGRVNTGELFF.

The chain links TRBV6-6 to TRBJ1-2; 7 nucleotides match TRBD1. CDR1 is MNHNY and CDR2 is SVGAGI in the germline V gene (reference sequence). The V gene end was trimmed by 7 bases and the J gene end by 3 bases; junction bases not matched to a gene: 11. The CDR3 consists of 15 residues. DNA for the CDR3: TGTGCCAGCATCCTGCAGGGGGGTATTCACTATGGCTACACCTTC. Translating it yields CASILQGGIHYGYTF.

The rearrangement uses TRBV6-6 and TRBJ1-3; D is unclear. The V end lost 0 bases, the J end lost 2 bases, and 11 bases lay between the germline ends. CDR3 length: 16 residues. Germline values: CDR1 MNHNY, CDR2 SVGAGI (reference sequence). The CDR3 sequence is CASSYSRRNPGNTIYF. CDR3 DNA sequence: TGTGCCAGCAGTTACTCGAGACGGAACCCTGGAAACACCATATATTTT.

In its sample, this clonotype was seen many times. This sequence joins TRBV28 and TRBJ2-7; maybe TRBD1 (6 bases). The CDR3 spans 11 residues. The germline gives CDR1 MDHEN, CDR2 SYDVKM. Trimming took off 2 bases at V and 9 bases at J, with 8 bases between the two ends. CDR3 protein: CASSLTGMQYF. In DNA, the CDR3 is TGTGCCAGCAGTTTAACAGGGATGCAGTACTTC.

The chain combines TRBV15 with TRBJ2-3; the match to TRBD2 covers 8 bases. The V gene's germline CDR1 is LNHNV and CDR2 YYDKDF (reference sequence). The CDR3 has 15 amino acids. The V segment lost 3 bases and the J segment 2 bases; nucleotides outside the gene matches: 4. CDR3 in amino acids: CATSRTSVDTDTQYF. CDR3 DNA: TGTGCCACCAGCAGGACTAGCGTCGACACAGATACGCAGTATTTT.

The chain combines TRBV5-1 with TRBJ2-3; 12 bases match TRBD2. CDR3 length equals 16 residues. Unmatched junction bases numbered 4, after V lost 0 bases and J lost 5 bases. CDR1 SGHRS and CDR2 YFSETQ come from the germline V gene. DNA for the CDR3: TGCGCCAGCAGCTTGGCCGGACTAGCGGGAAGAGATACGCAGTATTTT. Translation: CASSLAGLAGRDTQYF.

The sample holds a few counts of this clonotype. The genes are TRBV12-3 or TRBV12-4 and TRBJ2-5; 7 bases are a match to TRBD1. Near its end, the DNA agrees better with TRBJ2-1, so the J call may be wrong. This CDR3 has 14 amino acids. CDR3 coding DNA: TGTGCCAGCGCCGACAGGGATTTCTACAATGAGCAGTTCTTC. This sequence encodes CASADRDFYNEQFF.

This clonotype was seen only a few times. V and J are TRBV20-1 and TRBJ2-7; D tentatively reads TRBD1 or TRBD2 (5 bases each). This CDR3 has 16 amino acids. Germline assignment: CDR1 DFQATT and CDR2 SNEGSKA (reference sequence). V was trimmed by 0 bases and J by 2 bases, leaving 17 bases between them. The CDR3 DNA sequence: TGCAGTGCTAGAGATCGGGACGGGGCAATCACCTACGAGCAGTACTTC. As protein: CSARDRDGAITYEQYF.

V and J are TRBV20-1 and TRBJ2-7, with D uncertain. CDR1 and CDR2 from the germline V gene are DFQATT and SNEGSKA (reference sequence). The CDR3 has 13 residues. V dropped 1 base and J dropped 5 bases, with 12 bases sitting between them. CDR3 residues: CSARGPSNNEQYF. The CDR3 DNA reads as TGCAGTGCTAGAGGTCCATCTAACAACGAGCAGTACTTC.

This clonotype turned up a few times. The chain carries TRBV20-1 and TRBJ2-5, with TRBD2 identical over 8 bases. After removal of 2 bases from V and 0 bases from J, the junction contained 5 bases not matched to a gene. The CDR3 sequence is 15 residues long. CDR1 and CDR2 (germline): DFQATT, SNEGSKA (reference sequence). CDR3 region: CSARRPSGYQETQYF. The CDR3 region has the DNA TGCAGTGCTAGAAGGCCTAGCGGGTACCAAGAGACCCAGTACTTC.

This clonotype was counted a few times. The chain uses TRBV29-1 and TRBJ2-5, with D possibly being TRBD2 (5 bases). V lost 4 bases to trimming and J lost 3 bases, with 6 bases between them. In germline, CDR1 is SQVTM, CDR2 ANQGSEA. This CDR3 comprises 11 residues. The CDR3 is CSVGGKETQYF. The DNA for the CDR3 is TGCAGCGTTGGAGGGAAAGAGACCCAGTACTTC. The variable domain in full, completed from reference TRBV29-1 and TRBJ2-5, reads SAVISQKPSRDICQRGTSLTIQCQVDSQVTMMFWYRQQPGQSLTLIATANQGSEATYESGFVIDKFPISRPNLTFSTLTVSNMSPEDSSIYLCSVGGKETQYFGPGTRLLVL.

This clonotype was counted only a few times. The CDR3 DNA is TGCGCCAGCAGCTTGGAGCCGGGACTCCCTTACGAGCAGTACTTC. It specifies CASSLEPGLPYEQYF. The chain couples TRBV5-1 to TRBJ2-7; D possibly corresponds to TRBD2 (6 bases). Germline V gene lookup returns CDR1 SGHRS and CDR2 YFSETQ. Trimming left V 0 bases short and J 4 bases short, with 14 bases between. The CDR3 is 15 residues long.

This clonotype was seen a few times. The rearrangement joins TRBV4-1 to TRBJ2-5; D not resolved. Trimming left V 1 base short and J 0 bases short, with 3 bases between. The CDR3 extends over 13 amino acids. Germline V gives CDR1 MGHRA, CDR2 YSYEKL. This CDR3 is CASSQVYQETQYF. DNA of the CDR3: TGCGCCAGCAGCCAAGTTTACCAAGAGACCCAGTACTTC.

Ten or more counts support this clonotype. V gene TRBV27 combines with J gene TRBJ2-7; 9 bases fit TRBD1. This CDR3 comprises 15 residues. CDR1 and CDR2 (germline): MNHEY, SMNVEV (reference sequence). J gave up 3 bases and V 7 bases, and 10 bases lay outside the gene matches. CDR3 bases: TGTGCCAGCAAAATCGCGGGACAGGGACTCTACGAGCAGTACTTC. Residues: CASKIAGQGLYEQYF.